The 6 T cell receptor beta chains given below trace back to one sample, sequenced in a study of cytomegalovirus exposure and HLA in healthy donors. PCR was performed using 60 Vbeta and 13 Jbeta primers. Here immunoSEQ multiplex PCR was the method, and the copy in TCRdb shows in-frame clones only, minus some. The sample yields under 130,000 clones, about four fifths seen once. Material for sequencing was PBMCs. These receptors all stem from a man under 40 in good health and CMV-seronegative.

This clone showed up just a few times. The chain has TRBV5-1 and TRBJ2-1, with TRBD2 identical over 8 bases. V dropped 4 bases and J dropped 4; count of bases not matched to a gene: 13. CDR3 length: 17 residues. Germline loops: CDR1 SGHRS, CDR2 YFSETQ. The CDR3 region is CASSGGAGSGTYNEQFF. CDR3 sequence (DNA): TGCGCCAGCAGCGGGGGGGCGGGTAGCGGGACGTACAATGAGCAGTTCTTC.

The chain carries TRBV10-3 and TRBJ1-1, with 11 bases aligning to TRBD1. The V and J ends lost 8 bases and 0 bases, in that order; junction bases with no gene match: 5. Germline CDR1 is ENHRY and CDR2 is SYGVKD. The CDR3 extends over 15 amino acids. CDR3 loop: CAIGGQGALNTEAFF. The CDR3 coding sequence is TGTGCCATCGGAGGACAGGGGGCTCTGAACACTGAAGCTTTCTTT.

The chain is built from TRBV7-7 and TRBJ2-1, with D tentatively TRBD1 (7 bases). Trimming took 1 base from V and 5 from J, leaving 12 bases between them. This CDR3 is 15 amino acids long. Looked up from germline, CDR1 is SSHAT and CDR2 is FNYEAQ (reference sequence). For the CDR3, the DNA is TGTGCCAGCAGCTTAGGGGCAGGGGGGAACAATGAGCAGTTCTTC. The encoded protein is CASSLGAGGNNEQFF.

The chain links TRBV7-7 to TRBJ1-1, with TRBD1 matching over 10 bases. V trimming: 3 bases; J trimming: 7 bases; junction bases outside the gene matches: 2. From germline, CDR1 is SSHAT and CDR2 FNYEAQ (reference sequence). There are 13 residues in the CDR3. The CDR3 spells CASSLDRGSEAFF. CDR3 coding DNA: TGTGCCAGCAGCTTGGACAGGGGGAGTGAAGCTTTCTTT.

The J gene is TRBJ2-7, the V gene TRBV5-5; D remains unclear. V was clipped by 4 bases and J by 4 bases, with 9 bases between them. Per the germline V gene, CDR1 is SGHKS and CDR2 is YYEKEE (reference sequence). The CDR3 consists of 12 residues. CDR3 nucleotides: TGTGCCAGCAGCCGTACAGAATACGAGCAGTACTTC. Its translation is CASSRTEYEQYF.

The rearrangement uses TRBV6-5 and TRBJ2-7; 8 bases fit TRBD1. CDR1 is MNHEY, CDR2 SVGAGI, per germline. The ends lost 7 bases at V and 4 bases at J; junction bases unmatched: 9. CDR3 length: 14 amino acids. In nucleotides, the CDR3 is TGTGCCAGCATAATTCAGGGGGCAGGGTACGAGCAGTACTTC. It is translated as CASIIQGAGYEQYF.